The clone carrying this TCR beta chain appeared once. What it binds is unknown. This sample is part of a study of cytomegalovirus exposure and HLA in healthy donors. Both 60 Vbeta primers and 13 Jbeta primers went into the PCR. Profiling relied on immunoSEQ multiplex PCR, and the TCRdb table lists in-frame clones only, not all of them. The table lists 150,000 to 190,000 clones, around 82% of them singletons. CDR1 SGHAT and CDR2 FQNNGV come from the germline V gene. The CDR3 is 12 residues long. Trimming left V 2 bases short and J 7 bases short, with 6 bases between. Study results and caveats: TCR beta V- and J-gene trimming, according to a later analysis, was linked to a missense DCLRE1C variant. A few V segments could not be told apart, such as TRBV6-2 and TRBV6-3, and were left out.

The clonotype was recovered from a woman aged 50 to 60 in good health and CMV-seropositive. The chain uses TRBV11-2 and TRBJ1-3; unclear D gene. Sequencing used PBMCs. The CDR3 bases are TGTGCCAGCAGCTTACTAAAGAACACCATATATTTT. Translated: CASSLLKNTIYF.